This T cell receptor beta chain was identified in a study of radiation and T cells in renal cell carcinoma. The time point was: blood 2 weeks post-SBRT. Specified treatment: 15 Gy SBRT to primary tumor, nephrectomy 4 weeks later. Study results and caveats: Pretreatment tumor biopsies were lacking, so baseline clonotypes are unknown.

Sequencing was performed with immunoSEQ multiplex PCR; in TCRdb, only in-frame clones are kept and a portion is missing. The sample yields tens of thousands of clones, around 86% seen once. On this clone: Its specificity is not known.

The CDR3 has 11 amino acids. Germline values: CDR1 MNHNY, CDR2 SVGAGI (reference sequence). Trimming removed 5 bases from V and 8 bases from J, with 6 bases in between. The receptor's source is a woman aged 45 to 65 with renal cell carcinoma. The V gene is TRBV6-6, the J gene TRBJ1-4; possibly TRBD1 for D (5 bases). Sample: blood, taken from a patient whose treatment included radiotherapy and nephrectomy. The DNA of the CDR3 is TGTGCCAGCAGTCGACAGGAAAAACTGTTTTTT. This codes for CASSRQEKLFF.